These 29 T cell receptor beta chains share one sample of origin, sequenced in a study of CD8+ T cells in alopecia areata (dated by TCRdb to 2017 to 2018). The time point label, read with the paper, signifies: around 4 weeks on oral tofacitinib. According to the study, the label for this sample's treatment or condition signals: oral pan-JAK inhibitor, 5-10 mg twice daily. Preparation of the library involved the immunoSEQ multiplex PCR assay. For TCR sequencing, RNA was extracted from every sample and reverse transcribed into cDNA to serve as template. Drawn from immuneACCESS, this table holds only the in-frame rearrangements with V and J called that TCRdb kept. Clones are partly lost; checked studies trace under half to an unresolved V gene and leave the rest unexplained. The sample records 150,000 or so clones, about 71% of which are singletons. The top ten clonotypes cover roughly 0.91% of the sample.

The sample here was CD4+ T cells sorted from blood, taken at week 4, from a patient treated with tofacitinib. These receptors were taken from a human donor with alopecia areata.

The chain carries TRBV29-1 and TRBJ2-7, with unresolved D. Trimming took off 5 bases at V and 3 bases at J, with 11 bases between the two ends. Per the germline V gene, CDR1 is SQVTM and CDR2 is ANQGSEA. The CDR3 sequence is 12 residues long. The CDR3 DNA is TGCAGCGTTCTCGGACCTCTCTACGAGCAGTACTTC. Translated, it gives CSVLGPLYEQYF.

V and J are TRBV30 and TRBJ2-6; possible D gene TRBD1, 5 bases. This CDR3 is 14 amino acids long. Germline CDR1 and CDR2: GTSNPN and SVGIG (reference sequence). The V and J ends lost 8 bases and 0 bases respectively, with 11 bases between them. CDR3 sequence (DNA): TGTGCCGGATTCAGGGCCTCTGGGGCCAACGTCCTGACTTTC. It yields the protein CAGFRASGANVLTF.

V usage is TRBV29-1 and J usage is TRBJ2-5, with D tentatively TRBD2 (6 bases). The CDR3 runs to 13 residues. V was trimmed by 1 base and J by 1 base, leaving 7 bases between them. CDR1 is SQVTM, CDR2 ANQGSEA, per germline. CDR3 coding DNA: TGCAGCGTTGAAGTCGGGAGCCAAGAGACCCAGTACTTC. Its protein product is CSVEVGSQETQYF.

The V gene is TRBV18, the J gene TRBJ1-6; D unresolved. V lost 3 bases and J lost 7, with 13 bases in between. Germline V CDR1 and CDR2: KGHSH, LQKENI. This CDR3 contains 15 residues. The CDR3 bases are TGTGCCAGCTCACCGAGCGGGGTAATCAATTCACCCCTCCACTTT. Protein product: CASSPSGVINSPLHF.

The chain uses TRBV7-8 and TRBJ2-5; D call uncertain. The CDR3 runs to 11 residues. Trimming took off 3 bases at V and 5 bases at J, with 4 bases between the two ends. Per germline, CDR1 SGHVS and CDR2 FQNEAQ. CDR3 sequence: CASSLDETQYF. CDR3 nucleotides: TGTGCCAGCAGCTTGGACGAGACCCAGTACTTC. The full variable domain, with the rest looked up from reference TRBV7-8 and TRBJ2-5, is GAGVSQSPRYKVAKRGQDVALRCDPISGHVSLFWYQQALGQGPEFLTYFQNEAQLDKSGLPSDRFFAERPEGSVSTLKIQRTQQEDSAVYLCASSLDETQYFGPGTRLLVL.

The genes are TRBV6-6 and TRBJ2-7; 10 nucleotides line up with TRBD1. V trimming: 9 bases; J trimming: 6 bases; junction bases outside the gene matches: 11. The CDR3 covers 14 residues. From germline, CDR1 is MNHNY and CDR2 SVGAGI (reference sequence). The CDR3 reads CASKMGQGRVEQYF. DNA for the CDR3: TGTGCCAGTAAGATGGGACAGGGGAGGGTCGAGCAGTACTTC.

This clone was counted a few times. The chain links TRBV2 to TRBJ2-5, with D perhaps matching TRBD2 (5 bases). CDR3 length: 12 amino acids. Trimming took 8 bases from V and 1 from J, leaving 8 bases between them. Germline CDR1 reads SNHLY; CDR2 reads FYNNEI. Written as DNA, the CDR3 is TGTGCCAGCGAGAGGGCCCAAGAGACCCAGTACTTC. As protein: CASERAQETQYF.

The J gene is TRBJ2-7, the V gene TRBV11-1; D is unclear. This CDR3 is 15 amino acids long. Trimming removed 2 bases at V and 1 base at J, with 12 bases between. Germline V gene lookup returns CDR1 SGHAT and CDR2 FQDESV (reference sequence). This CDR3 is CASSLSISSSYEQYF. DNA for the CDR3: TGTGCCAGCAGCTTAAGCATTAGTTCATCCTACGAGCAGTACTTC.

The CDR3 region has the DNA TGTGCCTGGAGTAAGGGGGTTGGCTACACCTTC. Its translation: CAWSKGVGYTF. The chain links TRBV30 to TRBJ1-2; D possibly corresponds to TRBD1 (6 bases). The V gene's germline CDR1 is GTSNPN and CDR2 SVGIG (reference sequence). The CDR3 loop spans 11 amino acids. V shed 2 bases and J shed 7 bases, with 8 bases lying between them. Combining the CDR3 with reference TRBV30 and TRBJ1-2 gives the whole variable domain SQTIHQWPATLVQPVGSPLSLECTVEGTSNPNLYWYRQAAGRGLQLLFYSVGIGQISSEVPQNLSASRPQDRQFILSSKKLLLSDSGFYLCAWSKGVGYTFGSGTRLTVV.

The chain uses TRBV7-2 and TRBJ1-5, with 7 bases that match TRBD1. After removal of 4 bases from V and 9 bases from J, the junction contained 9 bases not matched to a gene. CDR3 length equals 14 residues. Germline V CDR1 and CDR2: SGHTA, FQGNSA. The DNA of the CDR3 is TGTGCCAGCAGCTCGGGACAGCGCCCTTGGCCCCAGCATTTT. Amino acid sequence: CASSSGQRPWPQHF. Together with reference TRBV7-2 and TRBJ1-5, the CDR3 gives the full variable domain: GAGVSQSPSNKVTEKGKDVELRCDPISGHTALYWYRQSLGQGLEFLIYFQGNSAPDKSGLPSDRFSAERTGGSVSTLTIQRTQQEDSAVYLCASSSGQRPWPQHFGDGTRLSIL.

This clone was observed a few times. The CDR3 reads CASSQAYGGPLHF. CDR3 sequence (DNA): TGCGCCAGCAGCCAAGCCTATGGGGGGCCCCTCCACTTT. This chain joins TRBV4-1 and TRBJ1-6, with D possibly matching TRBD1 (5 bases). Trimming stripped 1 base from V and 13 bases from J, with 11 bases between. The CDR3 spans 13 residues. Germline values: CDR1 MGHRA, CDR2 YSYEKL.

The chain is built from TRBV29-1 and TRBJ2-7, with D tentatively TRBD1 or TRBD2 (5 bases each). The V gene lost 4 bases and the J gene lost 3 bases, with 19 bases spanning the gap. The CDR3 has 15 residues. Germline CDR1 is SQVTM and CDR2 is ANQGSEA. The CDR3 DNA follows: TGCAGCGTTGCCGTGTCAGGGAGTGGGCACTACGAGCAGTACTTC. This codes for CSVAVSGSGHYEQYF.

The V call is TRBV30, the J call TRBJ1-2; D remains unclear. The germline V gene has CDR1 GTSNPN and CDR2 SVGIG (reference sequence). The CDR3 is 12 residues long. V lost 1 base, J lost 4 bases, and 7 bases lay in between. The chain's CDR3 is CAWSENSYGYTF. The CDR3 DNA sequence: TGTGCCTGGAGTGAGAACAGCTATGGCTACACCTTC.

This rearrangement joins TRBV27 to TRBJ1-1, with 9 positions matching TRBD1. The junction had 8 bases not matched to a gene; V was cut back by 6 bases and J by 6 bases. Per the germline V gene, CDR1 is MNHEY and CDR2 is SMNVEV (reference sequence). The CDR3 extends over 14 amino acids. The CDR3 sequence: CASRGTGFVSEAFF. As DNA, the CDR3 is TGTGCCAGCAGGGGGACAGGGTTCGTCTCTGAAGCTTTCTTT.

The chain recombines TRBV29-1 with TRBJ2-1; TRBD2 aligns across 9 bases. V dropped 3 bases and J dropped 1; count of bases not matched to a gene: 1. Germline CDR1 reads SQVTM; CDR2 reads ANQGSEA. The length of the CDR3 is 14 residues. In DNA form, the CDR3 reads TGCAGCGTTGAGAGCGGGGGGTCCTACAATGAGCAGTTCTTC. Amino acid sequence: CSVESGGSYNEQFF.

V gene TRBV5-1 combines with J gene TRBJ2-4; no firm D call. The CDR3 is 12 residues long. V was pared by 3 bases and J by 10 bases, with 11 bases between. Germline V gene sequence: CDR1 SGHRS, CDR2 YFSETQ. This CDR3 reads CASSSRNSIQYF. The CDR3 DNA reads TGCGCCAGCAGCTCCCGGAACTCTATTCAGTACTTC.

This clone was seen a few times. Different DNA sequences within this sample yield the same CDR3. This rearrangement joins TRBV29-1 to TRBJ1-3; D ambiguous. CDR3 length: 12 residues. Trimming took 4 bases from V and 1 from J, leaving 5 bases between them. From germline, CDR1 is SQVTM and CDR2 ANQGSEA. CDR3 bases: TGCAGCGTTGGTGGGTCTGGAAACACCATATATTTT. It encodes CSVGGSGNTIYF.

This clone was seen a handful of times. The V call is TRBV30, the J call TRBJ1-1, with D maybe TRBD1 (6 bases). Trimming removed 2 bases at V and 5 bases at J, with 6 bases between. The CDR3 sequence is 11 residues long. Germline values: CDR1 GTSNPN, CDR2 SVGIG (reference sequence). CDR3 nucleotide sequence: TGTGCCTGGAGTACAGGGACTGAAGCTTTCTTT. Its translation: CAWSTGTEAFF.

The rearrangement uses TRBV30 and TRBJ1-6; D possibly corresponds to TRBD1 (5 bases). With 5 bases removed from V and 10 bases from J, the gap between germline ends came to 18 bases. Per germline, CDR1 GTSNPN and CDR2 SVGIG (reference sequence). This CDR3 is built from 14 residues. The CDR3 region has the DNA TGTGCCTGGGGGACGGGTACCCGAATGTCACCCCTCCACTTT. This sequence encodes CAWGTGTRMSPLHF.

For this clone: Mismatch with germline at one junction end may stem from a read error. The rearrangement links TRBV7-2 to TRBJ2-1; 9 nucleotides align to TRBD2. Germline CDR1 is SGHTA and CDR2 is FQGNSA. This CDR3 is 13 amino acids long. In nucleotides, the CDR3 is TGTGCCAGCAGCTCCGGGACTAGCCAAACTAAAGTCTTC. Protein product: CASSSGTSQTKVF.

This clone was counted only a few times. The CDR3 reads CASSSRTSGGYRDTQYF. In DNA form, the CDR3 reads TGTGCCAGCAGCTCTCGGACTAGCGGGGGATACCGCGATACGCAGTATTTT. The chain combines TRBV11-2 with TRBJ2-3; 13 positions match TRBD2. The CDR3 spans 17 residues. The V gene end was trimmed by 4 bases and the J gene end by 6 bases; junction bases not matched to a gene: 10. Germline CDR1 is SGHAT and CDR2 is FQNNGV. The full variable domain, rest sourced from reference TRBV11-2 and TRBJ2-3, is EAGVAQSPRYKIIEKRQSVAFWCNPISGHATLYWYQQILGQGPKLLIQFQNNGVVDDSQLPKDRFSAERLKGVDSTLKIQPAKLEDSAVYLCASSSRTSGGYRDTQYFGPGTRLTVL.

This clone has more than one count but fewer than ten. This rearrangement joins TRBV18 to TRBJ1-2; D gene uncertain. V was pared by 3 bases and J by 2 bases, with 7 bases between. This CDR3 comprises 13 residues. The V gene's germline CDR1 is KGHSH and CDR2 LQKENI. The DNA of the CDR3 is TGTGCCAGCTCACCGGGAGGGAACTATGGCTACACCTTC. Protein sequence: CASSPGGNYGYTF. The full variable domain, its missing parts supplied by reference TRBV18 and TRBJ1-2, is NAGVMQNPRHLVRRRGQEARLRCSPMKGHSHVYWYRQLPEEGLKFMVYLQKENIIDESGMPKERFSAEFPKEGPSILRIQQVVRGDSAAYFCASSPGGNYGYTFGSGTRLTVV.

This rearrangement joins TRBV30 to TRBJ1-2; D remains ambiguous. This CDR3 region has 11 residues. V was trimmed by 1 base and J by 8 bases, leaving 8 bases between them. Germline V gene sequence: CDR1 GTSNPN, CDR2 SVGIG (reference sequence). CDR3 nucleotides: TGTGCCTGGAGTGGGGGTGGCGGCTACACCTTC. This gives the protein CAWSGGGGYTF.

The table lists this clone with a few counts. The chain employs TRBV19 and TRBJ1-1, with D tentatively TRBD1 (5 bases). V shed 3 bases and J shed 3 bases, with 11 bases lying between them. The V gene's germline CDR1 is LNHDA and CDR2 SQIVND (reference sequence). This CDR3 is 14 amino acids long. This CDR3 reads CASSIMEGYTEAFF. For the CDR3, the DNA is TGTGCCAGTAGTATCATGGAGGGGTACACTGAAGCTTTCTTT.

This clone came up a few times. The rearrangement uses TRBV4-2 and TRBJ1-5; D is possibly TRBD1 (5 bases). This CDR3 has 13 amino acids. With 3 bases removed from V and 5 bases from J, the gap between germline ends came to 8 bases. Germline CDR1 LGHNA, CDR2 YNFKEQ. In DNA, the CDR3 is TGTGCCAGCAGCCAGGGAGGGGATCAGCCCCAGCATTTT. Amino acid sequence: CASSQGGDQPQHF.

Written as DNA, the CDR3 is TGTGCCAGCACCGGGTTCTCCTACGAGCAGTACTTC. This encodes CASTGFSYEQYF. This chain joins TRBV2 and TRBJ2-7; D uncertain. The CDR3 consists of 12 residues. From germline, CDR1 is SNHLY and CDR2 FYNNEI. Trimming removed 7 bases from V and 0 bases from J, with 7 bases in between.

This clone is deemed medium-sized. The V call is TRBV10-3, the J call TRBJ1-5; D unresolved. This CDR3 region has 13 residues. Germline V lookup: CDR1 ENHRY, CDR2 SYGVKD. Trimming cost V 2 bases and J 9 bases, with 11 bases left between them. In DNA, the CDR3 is TGTGCCATCAGTGAGAATGCCCCTGGGCCCCAGCATTTT. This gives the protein CAISENAPGPQHF.

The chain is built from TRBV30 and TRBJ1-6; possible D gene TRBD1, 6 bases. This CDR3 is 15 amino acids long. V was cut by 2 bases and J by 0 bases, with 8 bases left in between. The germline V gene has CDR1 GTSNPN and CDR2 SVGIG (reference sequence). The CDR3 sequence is CAWSTGSSYNSPLHF. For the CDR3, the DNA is TGTGCCTGGAGTACAGGGAGCTCCTATAATTCACCCCTCCACTTT.

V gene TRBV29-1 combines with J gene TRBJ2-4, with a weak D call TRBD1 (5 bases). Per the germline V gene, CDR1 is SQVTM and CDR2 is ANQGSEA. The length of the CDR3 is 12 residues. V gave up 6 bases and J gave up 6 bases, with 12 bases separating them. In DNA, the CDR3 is TGCAGCGTATCGGACAAAATAAACATTCAGTACTTC. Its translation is CSVSDKINIQYF.